The 20 T cell receptor beta chains presented below share a single source sample, sequenced in a study of CD8 T cells in ankylosing spondylitis (dated by TCRdb to about 2017). The library was prepared using 5' RACE. TCRdb lists the instrument as Illumina HiSeq 2500. TCRdb trimmed public reads at Q25 via fastp, called clones via MiXCR and kept in-frame beta chains. Rows are unified per CDR3 protein, each entry keeping the most common DNA and genes. The sample table shows nearly 250,000 distinct CDR3 sequences, and around 32% are seen once. The biggest ten clones account for around 4.5% of the sample. Material: blood, either unsorted or a sorted T cell fraction (not recorded which). All receptors derive from a male donor with ankylosing spondylitis or in good health (not recorded which).

The sample holds a few counts of this clonotype. The chain has TRBV2 and TRBJ2-2; D is perhaps TRBD1 (5 bases). CDR1 and CDR2 from the germline V gene are SNHLY and FYNNEI. This CDR3 spans 12 amino acids. The V end was cut by 5 bases, the J end by 7 bases, with 8 bases between. CDR3 residues: CASSTGRGELFF. The CDR3 nucleotides are TGTGCCAGCAGTACAGGTCGCGGGGAGCTGTTTTTT.

This sequence joins TRBV6-1 and TRBJ2-5; D might be TRBD1 or TRBD2, each matching 5 bases. The CDR3 spans 14 residues. Germline V gene lookup returns CDR1 MNHNS and CDR2 SASEGT. Trimming cost V 6 bases and J 3 bases, with 14 bases left between them. The DNA for the CDR3 is TGTGCCAGCAGCCTAAGGGACGGGAAAGAGACCCAGTACTTC. The encoded protein is CASSLRDGKETQYF.

This chain connects TRBV6-5 to TRBJ2-1; tentatively, D is TRBD1 (6 bases). CDR3 length: 18 residues. V was cut by 3 bases and J by 9 bases, with 27 bases left in between. The germline gives CDR1 MNHEY, CDR2 SVGAGI. This CDR3 is CASSYGVDDTGREGEQFF. CDR3 nucleotide sequence: TGTGCCAGCAGTTATGGGGTGGACGACACAGGGAGAGAAGGTGAGCAGTTCTTC.

This chain links TRBV6-5 with TRBJ1-5; TRBD1 might be the D (5 bases). Germline lookup yields CDR1 MNHEY and CDR2 SVGAGI. V was clipped by 2 bases and J by 0 bases, with 14 bases between them. This CDR3 contains 17 residues. CDR3 residues: CASSYGGLKDSNQPQHF. The CDR3 DNA sequence: TGTGCCAGCAGTTACGGGGGACTAAAAGATAGCAATCAGCCCCAGCATTTT.

V and J are TRBV20-1 and TRBJ2-1, with D perhaps TRBD1 (5 bases). CDR3 length: 13 residues. The germline gives CDR1 DFQATT, CDR2 SNEGSKA (reference sequence). Trimming removed 0 bases from V and 10 bases from J, with 13 bases in between. CDR3 loop: CSARDSRVDEQFF. CDR3 sequence (DNA): TGCAGTGCTAGAGATTCCAGGGTTGACGAGCAGTTCTTC.

The CDR3 here is CASSLLPVGSSTDTQYF. Here the CDR3 DNA reads TGTGCCAGCTCACTACTCCCCGTCGGATCTAGCACAGATACGCAGTATTTT. The J gene is TRBJ2-3, the V gene TRBV18; no clear D gene. Trimming shortened V by 4 bases and J by 0 bases, and 17 bases separated the two germline ends. The CDR3 is made up of 17 amino acids. Germline loops: CDR1 KGHSH, CDR2 LQKENI.

The rearrangement links TRBV7-8 to TRBJ2-7, with 15 nucleotides matching TRBD2. Germline-derived CDR1 and CDR2 are SGHVS and FQNEAQ. The CDR3 runs to 15 residues. The trim removed 4 bases at V and 6 bases at J, leaving 4 bases unmatched. CDR3 DNA sequence: TGTGCCAGCAGCTATACGGGACTAGCGGGGGGCGAGCAGTACTTC. Translation: CASSYTGLAGGEQYF.

In DNA form, the CDR3 reads TGTGCCTGGAGTGCCTTGTGGGCAGAGACCCAGTACTTC. The encoded protein is CAWSALWAETQYF. The chain combines TRBV30 with TRBJ2-5; D not certain. Trimming removed 1 base from V and 4 bases from J, with 10 bases in between. CDR3 length equals 13 residues. Germline values: CDR1 GTSNPN, CDR2 SVGIG (reference sequence).

Only a few counts were recorded for this clonotype. This chain connects TRBV12-3 or TRBV12-4 to TRBJ2-6; D gene uncertain. The CDR3 totals 14 residues. The V and J ends lost 5 bases and 5 bases respectively, with 10 bases between them. The CDR3 spells CASSGPGRANVLTF. Written as DNA, the CDR3 is TGTGCCAGCAGTGGCCCGGGCCGGGCCAACGTCCTGACTTTC.

This clonotype has just a few counts. The chain recombines TRBV5-6 with TRBJ1-4; no definite D call. This CDR3 is 13 amino acids long. V was cut by 0 bases and J by 5 bases, with 5 bases left in between. Germline CDR1 is SGHDT and CDR2 is YYEEEE. The CDR3 reads CASSLVVNEKLFF. CDR3 bases: TGTGCCAGCAGCTTGGTGGTGAATGAAAAACTGTTTTTT.

The V and J genes are TRBV28 and TRBJ2-3, with D possibly matching TRBD2 (7 bases). CDR1 is MDHEN and CDR2 is SYDVKM in the germline V gene. This CDR3 spans 16 amino acids. Trimming took 5 bases from V and 3 from J, leaving 18 bases between them. DNA of the CDR3: TGTGCCAGCAGTCCCAGACGAGGGGGAGGGACAGATACGCAGTATTTT. Amino acid sequence: CASSPRRGGGTDTQYF.

The chain links TRBV20-1 to TRBJ1-6, with D possibly matching TRBD1 (5 bases). V lost 2 bases and J lost 7, with 12 bases in between. This CDR3 is 14 amino acids long. Germline-derived CDR1 and CDR2 are DFQATT and SNEGSKA (reference sequence). This CDR3 is CSARIAGWNSPLHF. The CDR3 DNA sequence: TGCAGTGCTAGAATTGCAGGGTGGAATTCACCCCTCCACTTT.

The genes are TRBV5-1 and TRBJ2-5; D uncertain. V lost 0 bases, J lost 4 bases, and 7 bases lay in between. This CDR3 is built from 13 residues. Germline CDR1 reads SGHRS; CDR2 reads YFSETQ. In nucleotides, the CDR3 is TGCGCCAGCAGCTTGGGGCAGCTAGAGACCCAGTACTTC. This translates into CASSLGQLETQYF.

The V gene is TRBV5-6, the J gene TRBJ1-1; D is unresolved. This CDR3 has 13 residues. Trimming took 5 bases from V and 7 from J, leaving 15 bases between them. The germline CDR1 and CDR2 sequences are SGHDT and YYEEEE. The CDR3 DNA follows: TGTGCCAGCAGTCTCCTGGGCTCGGGTGAAGCTTTCTTT. This sequence encodes CASSLLGSGEAFF.

The chain links TRBV6-5 to TRBJ1-3, with D uncertain. From germline, CDR1 is MNHEY and CDR2 SVGAGI. This CDR3 region has 15 residues. V was clipped by 2 bases and J by 8 bases, with 16 bases between them. Here the CDR3 reads CASSYLYGSSDTIYF. CDR3 nucleotide sequence: TGTGCCAGCAGTTACCTCTACGGTAGCTCGGACACCATATATTTT.

This rearrangement joins TRBV20-1 to TRBJ2-1; 9 nucleotides line up with TRBD2. The CDR3 is 15 amino acids. Per the germline V gene, CDR1 is DFQATT and CDR2 is SNEGSKA (reference sequence). Trimming took 0 bases from V and 9 from J; bases not matched to a gene: 9. CDR3 amino acids: CSARDELAGVPEQFF. Here the CDR3 DNA reads TGCAGTGCTAGAGATGAATTAGCGGGGGTTCCTGAGCAGTTCTTC.

The V call is TRBV5-7, the J call TRBJ1-4; no reliable D call. TRBV5-7 is treated as an ORF (open reading frame) with a function not yet certain. The CDR3 loop spans 16 amino acids. Trimming shortened V by 4 bases and J by 7 bases, and 20 bases separated the two germline ends. CDR3 amino acids: CASSLARRRFIEKLFF. CDR3 sequence (DNA): TGTGCCAGCAGCCTCGCCCGCAGGAGATTTATTGAAAAACTGTTTTTT.

A few counts support this clonotype. The CDR3 loop is CASSVQGSNTEAFF. For the CDR3, the DNA is TGTGCCAGCAGCGTACAGGGGTCGAACACTGAAGCTTTCTTT. V gene TRBV9 combines with J gene TRBJ1-1; D possibly corresponds to TRBD1 (6 bases). The V gene's germline CDR1 is SGDLS and CDR2 YYNGEE. V was cut by 1 base and J by 1 base, with 8 bases left in between. The CDR3 covers 14 residues.

This clonotype was picked up a small number of times. The rearrangement links TRBV20-1 to TRBJ1-2; a possible D gene is TRBD1 (6 bases). Germline CDR1 is DFQATT and CDR2 is SNEGSKA (reference sequence). The V end lost 4 bases, the J end lost 3 bases, and 9 bases lay between the germline ends. This CDR3 spans 12 amino acids. CDR3: CSAKRQDYGYTF. DNA of the CDR3: TGCAGTGCTAAGAGACAGGACTATGGCTACACCTTC.

Many counts were recorded for this clonotype. The chain joins TRBV20-1 to TRBJ2-3; D remains unclear. Germline CDR1 and CDR2: DFQATT and SNEGSKA (reference sequence). The CDR3 has 12 residues. Trimming took 3 bases from V and 1 from J, leaving 5 bases between them. CDR3 coding DNA: TGCAGTGCTAGGCGCCGCACAGATACGCAGTATTTT. Translating gives CSARRRTDTQYF.